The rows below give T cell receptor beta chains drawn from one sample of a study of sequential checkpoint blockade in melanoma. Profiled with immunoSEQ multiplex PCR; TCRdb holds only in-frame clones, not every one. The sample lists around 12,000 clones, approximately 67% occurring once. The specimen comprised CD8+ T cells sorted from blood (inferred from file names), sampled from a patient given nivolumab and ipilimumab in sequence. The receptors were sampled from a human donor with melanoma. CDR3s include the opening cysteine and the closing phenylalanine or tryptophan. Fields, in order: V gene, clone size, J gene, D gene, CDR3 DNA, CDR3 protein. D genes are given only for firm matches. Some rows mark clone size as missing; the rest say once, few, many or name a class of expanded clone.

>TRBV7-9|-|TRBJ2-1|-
TGTGCCAGCAGCTCTTTAAGTAGTGAGCAGTTCTTC
CASSSLSSEQFF
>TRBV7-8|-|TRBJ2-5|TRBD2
TGTGCCAGCAGCTTACTGGCGGGAGGGGGAGAGACCCAGTACTTC
CASSLLAGGGETQYF
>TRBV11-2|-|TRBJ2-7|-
TGTGCCAGCAGCTTTCAAGCTTTCTACGAGCAGTACTTC
CASSFQAFYEQYF
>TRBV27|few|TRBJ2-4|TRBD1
TGTGCCAGCAGTTTCTCCGGACAGGGGGTAATTGGGGCCAAAAACATTCAGTACTTC
CASSFSGQGVIGAKNIQYF
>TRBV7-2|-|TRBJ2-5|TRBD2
TGTGCCAGCAGCTTGGGACTAGCGGGAGTCAATTGGGGAGAGACCCAGTACTTC
CASSLGLAGVNWGETQYF
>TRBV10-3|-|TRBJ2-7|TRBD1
TGTGCCATCAGTTCCAGGGGGCCGGTTAGCGAGCAGTACTTC
CAISSRGPVSEQYF
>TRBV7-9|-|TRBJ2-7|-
TGTGCCAGCACCCCGACAGGCGTGGGCTACGAGCAGTACTTC
CASTPTGVGYEQYF
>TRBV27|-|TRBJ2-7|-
TGTGCCAGCAGTTTCGGGTTCGAGCAGTACTTC
CASSFGFEQYF
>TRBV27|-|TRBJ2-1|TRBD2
TGTGCCAGCAGTTCCCTAGCGGGGTTCTACAATGAGCAGTTCTTC
CASSSLAGFYNEQFF
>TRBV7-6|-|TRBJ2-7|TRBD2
TGTGCCAGCAGCGCAGGACTAGCGGGACTCCACGAGCAGTACTTC
CASSAGLAGLHEQYF
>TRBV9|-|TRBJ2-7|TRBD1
TGTGCCAGCAGCCCCCGAGACAGGGGGCTGTACGAGCAGTACTTC
CASSPRDRGLYEQYF
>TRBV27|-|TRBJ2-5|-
TGTGCCAGCAGTTTATTGTACGGGGATGGGGAGACCCAGTACTTC
CASSLLYGDGETQYF
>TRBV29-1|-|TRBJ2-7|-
TGCAGCGTTGAGGTTGTGAAAGCGCAGTACTTC
CSVEVVKAQYF
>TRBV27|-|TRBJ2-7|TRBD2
TGTGCCAGCAGTTTACTAGCGGGAGTTTCCTACGAGCAGTACTTC
CASSLLAGVSYEQYF
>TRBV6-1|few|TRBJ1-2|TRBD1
TGTGCCAGCAGCCCCCGGGACAGGGGTGGCTACACCTTC
CASSPRDRGGYTF
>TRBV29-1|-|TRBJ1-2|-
TGCAGCGTTTACGGAGGGGTTAACTATGGCTACACCTTC
CSVYGGVNYGYTF
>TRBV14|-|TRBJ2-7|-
TGTGCCAGCAGCCTTCGGACAGCCGAGCAGTACTTC
CASSLRTAEQYF
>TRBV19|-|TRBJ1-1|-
TGTGCCAGTAGCTGGGGAGCCACTGAAGCTTTCTTT
CASSWGATEAFF
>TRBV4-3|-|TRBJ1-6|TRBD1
TGCGCCAGCAGCACCCGGACAGGGGACTCACCCCTCCACTTT
CASSTRTGDSPLHF
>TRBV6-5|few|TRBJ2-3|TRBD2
TGTGCCAGCAGTCTACTAGCGGGAGGTGGCGATACGCAGTATTTT
CASSLLAGGGDTQYF
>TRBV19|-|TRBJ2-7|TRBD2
TGTGCCAGTAGGGGAGGTTCGGGGACTAGCGGGAGTAGTGGGTACGAGCAGTACTTC
CASRGGSGTSGSSGYEQYF
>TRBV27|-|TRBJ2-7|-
TGTGCCAGCAGTTTAGTGGGGGCTGTGTACGAGCAGTACTTC
CASSLVGAVYEQYF
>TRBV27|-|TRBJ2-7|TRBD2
TGTGCCAGCAGTTTATCACTAGCGGGGGTCCACGAGCAGTACTTC
CASSLSLAGVHEQYF
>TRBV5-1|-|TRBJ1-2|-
TGCGCCAGCAGCTTGGCCGTCAGGAACTATGGCTACACCTTC
CASSLAVRNYGYTF
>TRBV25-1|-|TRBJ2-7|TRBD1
TGTGCCAGCAGTGGAGGACAGGGGGCGGACTACGAGCAGTACTTC
CASSGGQGADYEQYF
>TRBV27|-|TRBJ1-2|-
TGTGCCAGCAGTCCAACCCCTGCAGAATTCTATGGCTACACCTTC
CASSPTPAEFYGYTF
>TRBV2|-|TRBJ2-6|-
TGTGCCAGCAGTCCACCTGAGACAGGTGGGGCCAACGTCCTGACTTTC
CASSPPETGGANVLTF
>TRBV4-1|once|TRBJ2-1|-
TGCGCCAGCAGCCAAGAGGCCGGGCGGGATGAGCAGTTCTTC
CASSQEAGRDEQFF
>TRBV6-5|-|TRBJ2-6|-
TGTGCCAGCAGGGGGCACTCTGGGGCCAACGTCCTGACTTTC
CASRGHSGANVLTF
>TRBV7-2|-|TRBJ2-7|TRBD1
TGTGCCAGCAGCTTAGGAACAGGGGGCGAGCAGTACTTC
CASSLGTGGEQYF
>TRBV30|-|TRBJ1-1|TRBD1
TGTGCCTGGAGTACAGGGGGCCACACTGAAGCTTTCTTT
CAWSTGGHTEAFF
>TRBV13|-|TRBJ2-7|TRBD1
TGTGCCAGCAGCCCCGACAGGGGGCTCCAGCAGTACTTC
CASSPDRGLQQYF
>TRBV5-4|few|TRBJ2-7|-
TGTGCCGGAGGAACGGGCTACGAGCAGTACTTC
CAGGTGYEQYF
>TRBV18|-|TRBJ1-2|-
TGTGCCAGCTCACCCGACAGTGTTTATGGCTACACCTTC
CASSPDSVYGYTF
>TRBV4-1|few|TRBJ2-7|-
TGCGCCAGCAGCCAAGAATCAGTCTACGAGCAGTACTTC
CASSQESVYEQYF